This TCR beta chain stems from a study of molecular identifiers for immune sequencing clone quantification. Study-wide background: RNA, taken in replicates from approximately 20,000 or 98,000 naive CD8 cells, was split five ways, with four sequenced. Study-level results: Molecules of identical TCR sharing a barcode could underestimate highly expanded clone sizes. Clones above 20 RNA copies contained over 98% of effector molecules but under 1% of naive ones.

A CD8+CD4-CCR7+CD45RA+ gate was used to sort naive CD8 T cells. Via MiXCR, TCRdb re-called the PCR reads, giving one row per CDR3 protein. The sample consists of about 510,000 distinct CDR3 sequences, roughly 23% of them appearing once. V was trimmed by 4 bases and J by 2 bases, leaving 6 bases between them. Germline V gives CDR1 SQVTM, CDR2 ANQGSEA. CDR3 size: 11 residues. In this sample, this clonotype turned up many times. Its antigen is unidentified. This TCR was recovered from a human donor in good health. Some libraries in this study had Jurkat cell RNA spiked in. Sequenced input: naive CD8+ T cells from blood, with Jurkat cell RNA spiked in. Subset defined: FACS-sorted CD8+CD4-CCR7+CD45RA+ naive T cells. The gene calls are TRBV29-1 and TRBJ2-7; the D is unclear. CDR3 region: CSVGSAYEQYF. CDR3 bases: TGCAGCGTTGGGTCAGCCTACGAGCAGTACTTC.